The rows below give T cell receptor beta chains drawn from one sample of a study of blood T cell repertoires in COVID-19. Some clones are missing from TCRdb's copy, which holds only in-frame ones; the method was immunoSEQ multiplex PCR. This table holds some 300,000 clones, 70% to 90% found once. The specimen sequenced was peripheral blood. The receptors here all came from a woman between 70 and 85 years old with COVID-19, enrolled during active disease. The CDR3 runs from the conserved cysteine through the conserved F or W. D genes are given only for firm matches. Where a row states a size, it is once, few, many or the class of an expanded clone; other rows omit it.

D gene,J gene,clone size,V gene,CDR3 protein,CDR3 DNA
TRBD2,TRBJ2-3,-,TRBV7-9,CASSRTSGGTDTQYF,TGTGCCAGCAGTCGCACTAGCGGGGGTACAGATACGCAGTATTTT
TRBD1,TRBJ2-1,-,TRBV3-1/TRBV3-2,CASSQLQGAGVQFF,TGTGCCAGCAGCCAGTTACAGGGGGCCGGAGTGCAGTTCTTC
TRBD1,TRBJ1-2,-,TRBV18,CASSPELGQGTGGYTF,TGTGCCAGCTCACCAGAACTGGGGCAGGGGACAGGTGGCTACACCTTC
TRBD1,TRBJ1-5,once,TRBV10-2,CASSPVTGGGSNQPQHF,TGCGCCAGCAGTCCAGTAACAGGGGGCGGTAGCAATCAGCCCCAGCATTTT
-,TRBJ1-2,-,TRBV5-1,CASSLGEELGGYTF,TGCGCCAGCAGCTTAGGAGAGGAGTTGGGTGGCTACACCTTC
-,TRBJ2-3,few,TRBV5-4,CASSPRFSSTDTQYF,TGTGCCAGCAGTCCTAGATTTTCTAGCACAGATACGCAGTATTTT
-,TRBJ1-4,-,TRBV11-2,CASSLGVHSPANEKLFF,TGTGCCAGCAGCTTAGGGGTACACAGCCCCGCAAATGAAAAACTGTTTTTT
TRBD1,TRBJ2-5,-,TRBV9,CASSLGTVQRETQYF,TGTGCCAGCAGCCTCGGGACAGTTCAGAGGGAGACCCAGTACTTC
TRBD2,TRBJ2-7,few,TRBV4-3,CASSQGDGGGYEQYF,TGCGCCAGCAGCCAAGGGGACGGGGGGGGCTACGAGCAGTACTTC
-,TRBJ2-3,-,TRBV29-1,CSVSSDTDTQYF,TGCAGCGTGTCCAGTGACACAGATACGCAGTATTTT
-,TRBJ1-4,-,TRBV10-3,CAISEDRKTNEKLFF,TGTGCCATCAGTGAGGACAGGAAAACTAATGAAAAACTGTTTTTT
-,TRBJ2-7,-,TRBV28,CASSSPPGLSSYEQYF,TGTGCCAGCAGTTCCCCCCCCGGACTCAGCTCCTACGAGCAGTACTTC
TRBD1,TRBJ2-2,-,TRBV27,CASSRQGRLGAGELFF,TGTGCCAGCAGTAGACAGGGTCGATTGGGCGCCGGGGAGCTGTTTTTT
TRBD1,TRBJ2-7,-,TRBV2,CASRDRGIEQYF,TGTGCCAGCCGGGACAGAGGAATTGAGCAGTACTTC
TRBD1,TRBJ1-2,many,TRBV29-1,CSVPGTVNYGYTF,TGCAGCGTTCCAGGGACAGTTAACTATGGCTACACCTTC
TRBD1,TRBJ2-5,-,TRBV5-1,CASSPRQGAGSETQYF,TGCGCCAGCAGCCCCCGGCAGGGGGCGGGTAGTGAGACCCAGTACTTC
-,TRBJ1-1,-,TRBV27,CASSFSSGGNTEAFF,TGTGCCAGCAGTTTTTCCTCGGGGGGGAACACTGAAGCTTTCTTT
TRBD2,TRBJ2-3,-,TRBV9,CASSVTSGGADTQYF,TGTGCCAGCAGCGTAACGAGCGGGGGGGCAGATACGCAGTATTTT
-,TRBJ1-5,-,TRBV3-1/TRBV3-2,CASSHSTGGRAQHF,TGTGCCAGCAGCCATTCGACCGGGGGTAGGGCCCAGCATTTT
TRBD2,TRBJ2-2,-,TRBV18,CASSPLTAGGSTGELFF,TGTGCCAGCTCACCACTCACCGCGGGGGGATCGACCGGGGAGCTGTTTTTT
TRBD2,TRBJ2-3,once,TRBV9,CASSVAGGRTDTQYF,TGTGCCAGCAGCGTAGCGGGGGGAAGAACAGATACGCAGTATTTT
-,TRBJ2-2,once,TRBV5-4,CASSLAAGRELFF,TGTGCCAGCAGCTTGGCGGCAGGCAGGGAGCTGTTTTTT
TRBD2,TRBJ2-5,-,TRBV5-4,CASSPQAGAPQETQYF,TGTGCCAGCAGCCCTCAAGCGGGGGCCCCCCAAGAGACCCAGTACTTC
-,TRBJ2-1,few,TRBV7-2,CASSLIFEEREQFF,TGTGCCAGCAGCTTAATCTTTGAGGAGCGGGAGCAGTTCTTC
TRBD1,TRBJ2-1,-,TRBV19,CASSLRTGYRALGNEQFF,TGTGCCAGTAGTCTCAGGACAGGATATCGAGCGTTGGGCAATGAGCAGTTCTTC
-,TRBJ1-6,-,TRBV19,CASRPVTGIYSPLHF,TGTGCCAGTCGCCCTGTGACAGGCATATATTCACCCCTCCACTTT
-,TRBJ1-5,-,TRBV3-1/TRBV3-2,CASSLGGANQPQHF,TGTGCCAGCAGCCTCGGGGGGGCCAACCAGCCCCAGCATTTT
-,TRBJ1-1,-,TRBV29-1,CSVEVRQLYTEAFF,TGCAGCGTTGAGGTTAGACAGCTATACACTGAAGCTTTCTTT
-,TRBJ1-2,-,TRBV4-1,CASSQDQITGPGFYGYTF,TGCGCCAGCAGCCAAGATCAAATAACAGGGCCTGGGTTCTATGGCTACACCTTC
-,TRBJ2-7,-,TRBV20-1,CSASPNVASYEQYF,TGCAGTGCTAGTCCGAATGTGGCTAGCTACGAGCAGTACTTC
TRBD1,TRBJ1-2,-,TRBV4-1,CASSQGKGAGGYTF,TGCGCCAGCAGCCAAGGGAAGGGGGCTGGTGGCTACACCTTC
TRBD1,TRBJ1-1,few,TRBV5-1,CASSLRQGGTEAFF,TGCGCCAGCAGCTTGCGGCAGGGGGGCACTGAAGCTTTCTTT
TRBD2,TRBJ2-5,-,TRBV30,CAWSEAGPETQYF,TGTGCCTGGAGTGAAGCGGGGCCGGAGACCCAGTACTTC
TRBD2,TRBJ2-5,-,TRBV13,CASSFQGLAGVETQYF,TGTGCCAGCAGCTTCCAGGGACTAGCGGGGGTCGAGACCCAGTACTTC
-,TRBJ1-1,-,TRBV5-4,CASSNLPGSFEAFF,TGTGCCAGCAGCAACCTGCCGGGGTCCTTTGAAGCTTTCTTT
TRBD1,TRBJ2-7,-,TRBV5-6,CASSWGTGAYEQYF,TGTGCCAGCAGCTGGGGGACAGGAGCCTACGAGCAGTACTTC
TRBD2,TRBJ2-7,-,TRBV11-2,CASSLEAGGQYEQYF,TGTGCCAGCAGCTTAGAGGCGGGGGGGCAGTACGAGCAGTACTTC
-,TRBJ1-4,-,TRBV5-6,CASSSPGVKLFF,TGTGCCAGCAGCTCGCCAGGGGTAAAACTGTTTTTT
TRBD2,TRBJ2-7,-,TRBV3-1/TRBV3-2,CASSQEYAGGTYEQYF,TGTGCCAGCAGCCAAGAATATGCGGGGGGGACCTACGAGCAGTACTTC
-,TRBJ2-7,many,TRBV11-2,CASSLAPGQSYEQYF,TGTGCCAGCAGCTTAGCCCCGGGACAAAGCTACGAGCAGTACTTC
-,TRBJ2-5,-,TRBV6-6,CASSPGGQGETQYF,TGTGCCAGCAGTCCCGGGGGGCAGGGGGAGACCCAGTACTTC
-,TRBJ2-5,-,TRBV24-1,CATSDFPRETQYF,TGTGCCACCAGTGATTTCCCCCGAGAGACCCAGTACTTC
TRBD1,TRBJ1-2,-,TRBV7-2,CASSSSQDRGSGYTF,TGTGCCAGCAGCTCCTCCCAGGACAGGGGGAGCGGCTACACCTTC
-,TRBJ1-5,-,TRBV5-5,CASSPWTGSNQPQHF,TGTGCCAGCAGCCCCTGGACGGGATCCAATCAGCCCCAGCATTTT
TRBD1,TRBJ1-2,-,TRBV2,CASSGTALSGYTF,TGTGCCAGCAGCGGGACAGCCCTATCTGGCTACACCTTC
-,TRBJ2-1,-,TRBV30,CAWTLGGAYNEQFF,TGTGCCTGGACCCTGGGGGGGGCATACAATGAGCAGTTCTTC
TRBD1,TRBJ1-1,-,TRBV10-3,CAISDDRGITEAFF,TGTGCCATCAGTGACGACAGGGGGATCACTGAAGCTTTCTTT
-,TRBJ2-2,once,TRBV14,CASSQDRRQVPGTGELFF,TGTGCCAGCAGCCAAGATCGGCGTCAGGTGCCCGGCACCGGGGAGCTGTTTTTT